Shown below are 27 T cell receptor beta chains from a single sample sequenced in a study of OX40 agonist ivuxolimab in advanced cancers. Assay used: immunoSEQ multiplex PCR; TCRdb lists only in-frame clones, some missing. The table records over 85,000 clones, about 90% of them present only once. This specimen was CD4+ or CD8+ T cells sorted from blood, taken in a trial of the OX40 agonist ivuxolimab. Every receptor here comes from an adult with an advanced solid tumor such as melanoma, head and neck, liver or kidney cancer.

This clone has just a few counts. The CDR3 is CSVGGAEAFF. In DNA form, the CDR3 reads TGCAGCGTTGGGGGTGCTGAAGCTTTCTTT. The gene calls are TRBV29-1 and TRBJ1-1; D uncertain. The germline V gene encodes CDR1 SQVTM and CDR2 ANQGSEA. This CDR3 has 10 amino acids. V lost 4 bases to trimming and J lost 6 bases, with 6 bases between them.

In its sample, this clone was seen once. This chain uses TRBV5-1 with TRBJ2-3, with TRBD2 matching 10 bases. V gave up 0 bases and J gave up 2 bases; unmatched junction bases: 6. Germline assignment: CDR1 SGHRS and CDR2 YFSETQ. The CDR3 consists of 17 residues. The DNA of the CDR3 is TGCGCCAGCAGCTTGGGGGCACTAGCGGGGTCCACAGATACGCAGTATTTT. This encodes CASSLGALAGSTDTQYF.

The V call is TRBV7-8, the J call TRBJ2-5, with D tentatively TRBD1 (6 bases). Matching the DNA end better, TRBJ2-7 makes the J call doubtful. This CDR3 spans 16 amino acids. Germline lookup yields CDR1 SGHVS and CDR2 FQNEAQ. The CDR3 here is CASSLTGQGSSYEQYF. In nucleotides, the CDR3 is TGTGCCAGCAGCTTAACAGGGCAGGGGAGCTCCTACGAGCAGTACTTC.

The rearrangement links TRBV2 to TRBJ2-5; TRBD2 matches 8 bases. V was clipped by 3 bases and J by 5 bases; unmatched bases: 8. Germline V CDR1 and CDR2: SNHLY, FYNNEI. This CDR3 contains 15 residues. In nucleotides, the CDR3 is TGTGCCAGCAGTGAGATGGCGGGGGGTCTGGAGACCCAGTACTTC. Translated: CASSEMAGGLETQYF.

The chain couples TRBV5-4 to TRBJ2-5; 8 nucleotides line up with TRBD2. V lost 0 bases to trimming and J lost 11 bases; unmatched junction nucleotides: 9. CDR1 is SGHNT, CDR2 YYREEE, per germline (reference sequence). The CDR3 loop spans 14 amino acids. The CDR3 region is CASSLAQREHGQYF. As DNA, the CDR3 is TGTGCCAGCAGCTTGGCCCAGCGGGAGCACGGGCAGTACTTC.

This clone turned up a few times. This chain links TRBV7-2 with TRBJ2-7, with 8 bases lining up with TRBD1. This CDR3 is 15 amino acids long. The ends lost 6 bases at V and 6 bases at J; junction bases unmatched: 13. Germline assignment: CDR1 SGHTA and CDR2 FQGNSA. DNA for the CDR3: TGTGCCAGCAGAGCTCAGGGACAGGTTAACACCGAGCAGTACTTC. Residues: CASRAQGQVNTEQYF.

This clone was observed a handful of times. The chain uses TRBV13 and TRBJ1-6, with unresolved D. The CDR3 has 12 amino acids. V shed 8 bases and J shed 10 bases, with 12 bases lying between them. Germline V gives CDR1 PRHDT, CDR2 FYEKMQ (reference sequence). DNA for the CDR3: TGTGCCAGCGGGGTTGGGCGGTCACCCCTCCACTTT. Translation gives CASGVGRSPLHF.

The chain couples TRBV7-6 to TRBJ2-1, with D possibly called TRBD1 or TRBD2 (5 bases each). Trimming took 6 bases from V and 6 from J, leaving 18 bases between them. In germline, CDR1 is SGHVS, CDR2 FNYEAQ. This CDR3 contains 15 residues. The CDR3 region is CASRPAGTLLNEQFF. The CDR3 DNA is TGTGCCAGCAGGCCAGCCGGGACGCTCCTCAATGAGCAGTTCTTC.

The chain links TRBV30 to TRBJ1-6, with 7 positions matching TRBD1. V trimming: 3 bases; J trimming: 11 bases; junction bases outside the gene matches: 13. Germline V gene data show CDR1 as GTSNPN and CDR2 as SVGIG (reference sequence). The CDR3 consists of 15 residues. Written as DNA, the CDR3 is TGTGCCTGGAGACGGATCCAGGGGGAAGTAACACCCCTCCACTTT. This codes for CAWRRIQGEVTPLHF.

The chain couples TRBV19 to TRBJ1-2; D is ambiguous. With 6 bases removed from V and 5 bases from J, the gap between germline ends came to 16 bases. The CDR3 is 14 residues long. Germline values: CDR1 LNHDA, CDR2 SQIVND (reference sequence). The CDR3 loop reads CASSITPGQYGYTF. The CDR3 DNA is TGTGCCAGTAGCATTACCCCCGGGCAGTATGGCTACACCTTC.

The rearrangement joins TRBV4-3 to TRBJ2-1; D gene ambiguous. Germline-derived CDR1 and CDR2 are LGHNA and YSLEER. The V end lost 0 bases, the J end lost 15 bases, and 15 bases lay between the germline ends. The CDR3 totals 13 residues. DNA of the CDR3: TGCGCCAGCAGCCAAGATAGGCCGTCGGGCCTGTTCTTC. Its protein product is CASSQDRPSGLFF.

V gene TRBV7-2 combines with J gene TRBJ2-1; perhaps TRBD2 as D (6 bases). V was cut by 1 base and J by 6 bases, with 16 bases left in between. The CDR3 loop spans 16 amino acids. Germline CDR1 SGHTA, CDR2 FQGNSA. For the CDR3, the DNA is TGTGCCAGCAGCTTAGGGGGTCCGTCGCGGGGCAATGAGCAGTTCTTC. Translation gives CASSLGGPSRGNEQFF.

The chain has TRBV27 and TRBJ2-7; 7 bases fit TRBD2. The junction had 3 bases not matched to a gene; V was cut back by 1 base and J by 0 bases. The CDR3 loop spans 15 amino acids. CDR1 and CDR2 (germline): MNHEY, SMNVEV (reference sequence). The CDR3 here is CASSLWRGSSYEQYF. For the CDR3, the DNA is TGTGCCAGCAGTTTATGGCGGGGGAGCTCCTACGAGCAGTACTTC.

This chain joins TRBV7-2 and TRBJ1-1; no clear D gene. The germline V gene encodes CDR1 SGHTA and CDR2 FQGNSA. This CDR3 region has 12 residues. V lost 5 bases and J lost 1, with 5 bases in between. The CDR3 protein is CASSRTNTEAFF. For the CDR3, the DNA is TGTGCCAGCAGCCGGACGAACACTGAAGCTTTCTTT.

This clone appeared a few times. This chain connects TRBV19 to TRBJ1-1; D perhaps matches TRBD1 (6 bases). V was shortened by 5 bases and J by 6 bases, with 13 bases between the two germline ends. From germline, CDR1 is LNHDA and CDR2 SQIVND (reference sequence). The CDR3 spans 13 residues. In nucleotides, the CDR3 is TGTGCCAGTAGTGTCCCTTCAGGGGCTGAAGCTTTCTTT. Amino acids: CASSVPSGAEAFF.

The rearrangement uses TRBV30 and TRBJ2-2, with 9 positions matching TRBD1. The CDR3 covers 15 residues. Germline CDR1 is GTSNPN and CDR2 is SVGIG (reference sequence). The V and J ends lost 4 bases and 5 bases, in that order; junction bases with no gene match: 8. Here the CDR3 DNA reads TGTGCCTGGAATCGCCCCGGGACAGGGACCGGGGAGCTGTTTTTT. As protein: CAWNRPGTGTGELFF. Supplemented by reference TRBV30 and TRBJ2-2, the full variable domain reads SQTIHQWPATLVQPVGSPLSLECTVEGTSNPNLYWYRQAAGRGLQLLFYSVGIGQISSEVPQNLSASRPQDRQFILSSKKLLLSDSGFYLCAWNRPGTGTGELFFGEGSRLTVL.

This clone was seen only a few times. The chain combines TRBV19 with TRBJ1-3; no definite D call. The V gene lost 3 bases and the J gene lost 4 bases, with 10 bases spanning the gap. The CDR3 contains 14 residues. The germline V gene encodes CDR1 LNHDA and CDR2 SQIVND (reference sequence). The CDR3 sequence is CASSISRSGNTIYF. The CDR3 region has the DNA TGTGCCAGTAGTATTTCAAGGTCCGGAAACACCATATATTTT.

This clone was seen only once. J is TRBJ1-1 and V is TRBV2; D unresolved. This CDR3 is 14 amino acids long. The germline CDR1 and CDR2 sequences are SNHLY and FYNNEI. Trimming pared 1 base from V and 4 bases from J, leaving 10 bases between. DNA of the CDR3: TGTGCCAGCAGTGAAGGAGGGTTTGGCACTGAAGCTTTCTTT. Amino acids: CASSEGGFGTEAFF.

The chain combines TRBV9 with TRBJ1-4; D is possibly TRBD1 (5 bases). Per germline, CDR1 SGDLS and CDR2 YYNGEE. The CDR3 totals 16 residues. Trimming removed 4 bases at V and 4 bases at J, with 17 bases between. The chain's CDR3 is CASSPTPGQSNEKLFF. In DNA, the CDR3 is TGTGCCAGCAGCCCCACTCCGGGGCAGAGTAATGAAAAACTGTTTTTT.

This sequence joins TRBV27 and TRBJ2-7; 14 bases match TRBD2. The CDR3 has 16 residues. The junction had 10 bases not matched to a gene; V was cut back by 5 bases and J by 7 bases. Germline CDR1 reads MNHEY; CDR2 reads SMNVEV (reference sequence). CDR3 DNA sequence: TGTGCCAGCAGTACGGGACTAGCGGGAGAATTGGGTGAGCAGTACTTC. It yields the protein CASSTGLAGELGEQYF.

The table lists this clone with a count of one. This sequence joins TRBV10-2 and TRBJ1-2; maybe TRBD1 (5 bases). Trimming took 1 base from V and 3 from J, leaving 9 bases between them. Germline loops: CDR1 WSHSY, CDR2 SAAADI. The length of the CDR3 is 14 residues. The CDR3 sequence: CASSELGTDYGYTF. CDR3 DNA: TGCGCCAGCAGTGAGTTAGGGACGGACTATGGCTACACCTTC.

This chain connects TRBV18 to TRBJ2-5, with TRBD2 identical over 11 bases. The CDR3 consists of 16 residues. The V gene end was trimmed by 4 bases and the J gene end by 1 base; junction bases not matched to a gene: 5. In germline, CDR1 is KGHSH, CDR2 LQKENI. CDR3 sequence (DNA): TGTGCCAGCTCACAAATAGCGGGAGGGATCCAAGAGACCCAGTACTTC. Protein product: CASSQIAGGIQETQYF.

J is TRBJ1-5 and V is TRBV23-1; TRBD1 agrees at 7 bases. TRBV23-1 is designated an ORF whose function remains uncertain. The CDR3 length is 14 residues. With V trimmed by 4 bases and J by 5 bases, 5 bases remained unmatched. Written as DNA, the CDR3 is TGCGCCAGCAGTCGGGACAGTGCGGATCAGCCCCAGCATTTT. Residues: CASSRDSADQPQHF.

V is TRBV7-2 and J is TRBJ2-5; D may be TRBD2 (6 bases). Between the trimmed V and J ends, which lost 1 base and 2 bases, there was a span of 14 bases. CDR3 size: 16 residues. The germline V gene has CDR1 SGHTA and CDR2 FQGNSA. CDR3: CASSLGWRGVQETQYF. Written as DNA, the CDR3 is TGTGCCAGCAGCTTAGGCTGGCGGGGAGTTCAAGAGACCCAGTACTTC.

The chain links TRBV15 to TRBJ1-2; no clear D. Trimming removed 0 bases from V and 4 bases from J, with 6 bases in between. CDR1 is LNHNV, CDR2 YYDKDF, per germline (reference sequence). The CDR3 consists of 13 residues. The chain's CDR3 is CATSRDRSYGYTF. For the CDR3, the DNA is TGTGCCACCAGCAGAGACAGGAGCTATGGCTACACCTTC. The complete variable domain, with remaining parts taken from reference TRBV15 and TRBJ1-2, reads DAMVIQNPRYQVTQFGKPVTLSCSQTLNHNVMYWYQQKSSQAPKLLFHYYDKDFNNEADTPDNFQSRRPNTSFCFLDIRSPGLGDTAMYLCATSRDRSYGYTFGSGTRLTVV.

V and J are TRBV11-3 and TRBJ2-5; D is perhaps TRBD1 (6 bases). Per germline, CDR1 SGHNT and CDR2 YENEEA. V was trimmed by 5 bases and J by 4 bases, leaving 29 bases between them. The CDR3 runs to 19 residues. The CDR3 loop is CASSGSGPPGHGRSETQYF. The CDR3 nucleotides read TGTGCCAGCAGCGGTTCCGGACCGCCGGGACATGGAAGGTCAGAGACCCAGTACTTC.

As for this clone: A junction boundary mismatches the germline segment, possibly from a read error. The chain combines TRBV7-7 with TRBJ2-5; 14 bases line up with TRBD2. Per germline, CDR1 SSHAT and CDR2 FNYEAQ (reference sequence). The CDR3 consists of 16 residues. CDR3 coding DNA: TGTGCTAGCAGCCCGGGACTAGCGGGAGAGGAGAGAAACCAGTACTTC. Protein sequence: CASSPGLAGEERNQYF.